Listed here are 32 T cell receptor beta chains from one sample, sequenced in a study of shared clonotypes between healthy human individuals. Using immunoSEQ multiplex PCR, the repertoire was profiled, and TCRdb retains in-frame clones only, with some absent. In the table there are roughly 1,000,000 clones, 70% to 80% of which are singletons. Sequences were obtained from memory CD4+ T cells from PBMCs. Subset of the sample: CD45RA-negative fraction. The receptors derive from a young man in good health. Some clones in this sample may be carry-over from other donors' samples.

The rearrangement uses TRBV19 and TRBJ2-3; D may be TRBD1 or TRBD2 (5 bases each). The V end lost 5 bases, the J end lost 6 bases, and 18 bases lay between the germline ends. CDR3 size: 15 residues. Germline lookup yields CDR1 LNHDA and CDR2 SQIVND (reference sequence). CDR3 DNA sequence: TGTGCCAGTAGTCTTCGGGACGGTCGTAGGGATACGCAGTATTTT. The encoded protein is CASSLRDGRRDTQYF.

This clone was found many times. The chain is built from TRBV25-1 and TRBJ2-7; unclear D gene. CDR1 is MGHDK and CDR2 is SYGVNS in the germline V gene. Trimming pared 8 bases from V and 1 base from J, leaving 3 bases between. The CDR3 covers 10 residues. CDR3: CASASYEQYF. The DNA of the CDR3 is TGTGCCAGCGCGTCCTACGAGCAGTACTTC.

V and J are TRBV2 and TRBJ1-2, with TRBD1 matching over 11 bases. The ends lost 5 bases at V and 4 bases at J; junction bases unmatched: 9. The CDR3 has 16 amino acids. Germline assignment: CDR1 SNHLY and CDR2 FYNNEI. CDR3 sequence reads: CASSMGTGGSGYGYTF. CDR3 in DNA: TGTGCCAGCAGTATGGGGACAGGGGGAAGTGGCTATGGCTACACCTTC. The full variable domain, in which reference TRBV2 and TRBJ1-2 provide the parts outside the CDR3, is EPEVTQTPSHQVTQMGQEVILRCVPISNHLYFYWYRQILGQKVEFLVSFYNNEISEKSEIFDDQFSVERPDGSNFTLKIRSTKLEDSAMYFCASSMGTGGSGYGYTFGSGTRLTVV.

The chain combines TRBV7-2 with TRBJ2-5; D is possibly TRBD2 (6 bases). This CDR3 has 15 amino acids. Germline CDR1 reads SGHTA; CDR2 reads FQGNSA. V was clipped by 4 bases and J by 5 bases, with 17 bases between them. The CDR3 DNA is TGTGCCAGCAGCTCCACGGGACGCGGAGGGGAGACCCAGTACTTC. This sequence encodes CASSSTGRGGETQYF.

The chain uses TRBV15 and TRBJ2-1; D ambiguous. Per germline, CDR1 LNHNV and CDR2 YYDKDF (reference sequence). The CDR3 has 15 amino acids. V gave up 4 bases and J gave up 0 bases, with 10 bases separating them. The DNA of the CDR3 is TGTGCCACCAGCATCGATCCTAACTCCTACAATGAGCAGTTCTTC. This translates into CATSIDPNSYNEQFF.

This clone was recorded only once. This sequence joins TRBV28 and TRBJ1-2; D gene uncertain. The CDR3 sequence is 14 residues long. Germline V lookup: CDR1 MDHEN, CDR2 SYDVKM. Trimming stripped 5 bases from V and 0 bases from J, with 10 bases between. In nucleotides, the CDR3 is TGTGCCAGCAGTGTTGGTTCGACTAACTATGGCTACACCTTC. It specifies CASSVGSTNYGYTF.

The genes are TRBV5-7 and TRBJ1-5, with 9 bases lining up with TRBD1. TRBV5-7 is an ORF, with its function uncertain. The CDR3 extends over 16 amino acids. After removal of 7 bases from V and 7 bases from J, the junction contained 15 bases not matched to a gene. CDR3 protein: CASQNPQGAQGQPQHF. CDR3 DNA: TGTGCCAGCCAAAACCCACAGGGGGCTCAGGGCCAGCCCCAGCATTTT.

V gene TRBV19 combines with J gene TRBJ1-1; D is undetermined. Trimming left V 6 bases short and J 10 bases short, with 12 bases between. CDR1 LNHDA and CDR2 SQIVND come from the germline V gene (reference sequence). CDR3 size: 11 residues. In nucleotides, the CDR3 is TGTGCCAGTAGCGGGATTATCGGAGCTTTCTTT. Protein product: CASSGIIGAFF.

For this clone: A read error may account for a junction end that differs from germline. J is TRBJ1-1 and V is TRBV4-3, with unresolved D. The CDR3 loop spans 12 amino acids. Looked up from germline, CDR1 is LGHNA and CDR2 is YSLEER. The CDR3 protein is CASSQDGSVRLF. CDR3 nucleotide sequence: TGCGCCAGCAGCCAAGACGGGTCAGTCCGTCTCTTT.

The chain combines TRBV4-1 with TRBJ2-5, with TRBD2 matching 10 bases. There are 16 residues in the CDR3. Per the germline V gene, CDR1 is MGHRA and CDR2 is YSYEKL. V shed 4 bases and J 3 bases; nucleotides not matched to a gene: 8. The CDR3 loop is CASSPGPAGGEETQYF. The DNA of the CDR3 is TGCGCCAGCAGCCCCGGGCCAGCGGGAGGGGAAGAGACCCAGTACTTC.

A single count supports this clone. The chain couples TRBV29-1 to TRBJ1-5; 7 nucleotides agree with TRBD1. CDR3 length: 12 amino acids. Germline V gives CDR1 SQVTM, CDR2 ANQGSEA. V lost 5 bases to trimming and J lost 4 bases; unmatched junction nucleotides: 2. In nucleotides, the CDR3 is TGCAGCGTTTCACAGGGGAATCAGCCCCAGCATTTT. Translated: CSVSQGNQPQHF. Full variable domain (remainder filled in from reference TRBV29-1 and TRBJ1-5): SAVISQKPSRDICQRGTSLTIQCQVDSQVTMMFWYRQQPGQSLTLIATANQGSEATYESGFVIDKFPISRPNLTFSTLTVSNMSPEDSSIYLCSVSQGNQPQHFGDGTRLSIL.

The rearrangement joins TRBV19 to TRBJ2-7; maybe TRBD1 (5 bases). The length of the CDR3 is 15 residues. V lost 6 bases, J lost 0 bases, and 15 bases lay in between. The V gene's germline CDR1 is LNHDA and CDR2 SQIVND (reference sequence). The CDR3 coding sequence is TGTGCCAGTAGGTTTGGCAGGGCCTCCTCCTACGAGCAGTACTTC. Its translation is CASRFGRASSYEQYF.

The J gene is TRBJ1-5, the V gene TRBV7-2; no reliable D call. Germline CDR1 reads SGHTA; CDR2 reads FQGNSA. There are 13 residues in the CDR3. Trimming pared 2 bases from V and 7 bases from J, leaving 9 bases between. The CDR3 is CASSLSSFQPQHF. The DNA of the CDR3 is TGTGCCAGCAGCTTAAGCAGTTTCCAGCCCCAGCATTTT.

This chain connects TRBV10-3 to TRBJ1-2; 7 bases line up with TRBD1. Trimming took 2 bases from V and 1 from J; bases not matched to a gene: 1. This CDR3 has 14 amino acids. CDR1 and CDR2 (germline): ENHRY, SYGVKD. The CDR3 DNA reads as TGTGCCATCAGTGAGGGGACAGTTAACTATGGCTACACCTTC. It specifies CAISEGTVNYGYTF.

The CDR3 here is CASSCLDRGGYGYTF. The DNA for the CDR3 is TGTGCCAGCAGCTGCCTGGACAGGGGAGGCTATGGCTACACCTTC. The chain combines TRBV21-1 with TRBJ1-2; TRBD1, as called in the table, went unchecked against the DNA. TRBV21-1 is assigned pseudogene status. The CDR3 has 15 residues.

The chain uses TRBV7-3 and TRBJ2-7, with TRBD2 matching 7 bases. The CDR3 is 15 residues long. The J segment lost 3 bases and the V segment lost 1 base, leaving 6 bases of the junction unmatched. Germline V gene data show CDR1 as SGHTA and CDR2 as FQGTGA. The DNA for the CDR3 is TGTGCCAGCAGCTTAATCGGGGGGTCCAACTACGAGCAGTACTTC. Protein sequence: CASSLIGGSNYEQYF.

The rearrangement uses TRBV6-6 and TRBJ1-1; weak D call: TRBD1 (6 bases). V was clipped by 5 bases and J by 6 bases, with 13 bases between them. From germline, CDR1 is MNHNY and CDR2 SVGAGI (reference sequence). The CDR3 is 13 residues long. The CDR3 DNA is TGTGCCAGCAGTAGCCTCAACAGGGCTGAAGCTTTCTTT. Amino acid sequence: CASSSLNRAEAFF.

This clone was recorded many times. CDR3 nucleotide sequence: TGTGCCAGCAGAAGAGGTATCGGTGAAAAACTGTTTTTT. Its protein product is CASRRGIGEKLFF. The J gene is TRBJ1-4, the V gene TRBV6-1; D unclear. This CDR3 has 13 residues. V lost 6 bases to trimming and J lost 7 bases, with 12 bases between them. Germline V gene data show CDR1 as MNHNS and CDR2 as SASEGT.

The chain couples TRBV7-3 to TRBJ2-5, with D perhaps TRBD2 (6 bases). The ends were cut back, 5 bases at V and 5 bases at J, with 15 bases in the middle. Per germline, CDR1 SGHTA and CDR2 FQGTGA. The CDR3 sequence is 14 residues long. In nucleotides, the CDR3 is TGTGCCAGCAGCCCCCGTAGCGGACCCGAGACCCAGTACTTC. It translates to CASSPRSGPETQYF.

The CDR3, as DNA: TGTGCCAGCAGCTTACCGGGACAGGTGAGCTCTGGGGCCAACGTCCTGACTTTC. It encodes CASSLPGQVSSGANVLTF. V usage is TRBV7-9 and J usage is TRBJ2-6, with 8 bases aligning to TRBD1. CDR3 length: 18 amino acids. V lost 2 bases, J lost 0 bases, and 6 bases stayed unmatched. The germline V gene encodes CDR1 SEHNR and CDR2 FQNEAQ (reference sequence).

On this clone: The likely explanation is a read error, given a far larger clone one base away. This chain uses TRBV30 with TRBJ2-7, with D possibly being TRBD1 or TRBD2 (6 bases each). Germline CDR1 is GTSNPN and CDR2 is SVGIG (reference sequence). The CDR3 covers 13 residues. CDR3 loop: CVWSRGGSHEQYF. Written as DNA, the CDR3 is TGTGTCTGGAGTCGAGGGGGGAGCCACGAGCAGTACTTC.

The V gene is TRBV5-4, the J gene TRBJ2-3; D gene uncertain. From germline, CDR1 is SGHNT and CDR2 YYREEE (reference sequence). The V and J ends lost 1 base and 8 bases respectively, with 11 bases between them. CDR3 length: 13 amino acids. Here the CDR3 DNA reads TGTGCCAGCAGCTTGACGTTAGACGGTACGCAGTATTTT. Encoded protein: CASSLTLDGTQYF.

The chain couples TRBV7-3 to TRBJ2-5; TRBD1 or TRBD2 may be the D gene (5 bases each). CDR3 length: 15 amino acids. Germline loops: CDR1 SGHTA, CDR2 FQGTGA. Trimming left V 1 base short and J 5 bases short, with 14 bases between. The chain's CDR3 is CASSLMSGTGETQYF. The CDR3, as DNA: TGTGCCAGCAGCTTAATGTCAGGGACGGGGGAGACCCAGTACTTC.

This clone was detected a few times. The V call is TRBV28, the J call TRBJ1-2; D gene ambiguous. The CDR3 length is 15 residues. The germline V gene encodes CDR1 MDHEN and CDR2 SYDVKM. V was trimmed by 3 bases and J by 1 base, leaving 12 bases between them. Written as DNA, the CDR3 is TGTGCCAGCAGTTTCTTGTCCAGTGTTAACTATGGCTACACCTTC. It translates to CASSFLSSVNYGYTF.

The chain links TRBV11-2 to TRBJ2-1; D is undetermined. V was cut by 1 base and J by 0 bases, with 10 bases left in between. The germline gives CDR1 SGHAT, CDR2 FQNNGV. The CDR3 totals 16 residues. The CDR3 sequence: CASSLGPSSSYNEQFF. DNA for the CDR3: TGTGCCAGCAGCTTAGGGCCATCCAGCTCCTACAATGAGCAGTTCTTC.

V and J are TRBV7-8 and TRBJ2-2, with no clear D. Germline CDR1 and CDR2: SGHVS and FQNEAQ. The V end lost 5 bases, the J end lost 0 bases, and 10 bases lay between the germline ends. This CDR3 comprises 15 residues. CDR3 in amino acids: CASSLRTANTGELFF. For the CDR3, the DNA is TGTGCCAGCAGCCTCCGGACCGCGAACACCGGGGAGCTGTTTTTT. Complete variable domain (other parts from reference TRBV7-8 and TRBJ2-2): GAGVSQSPRYKVAKRGQDVALRCDPISGHVSLFWYQQALGQGPEFLTYFQNEAQLDKSGLPSDRFFAERPEGSVSTLKIQRTQQEDSAVYLCASSLRTANTGELFFGEGSRLTVL.

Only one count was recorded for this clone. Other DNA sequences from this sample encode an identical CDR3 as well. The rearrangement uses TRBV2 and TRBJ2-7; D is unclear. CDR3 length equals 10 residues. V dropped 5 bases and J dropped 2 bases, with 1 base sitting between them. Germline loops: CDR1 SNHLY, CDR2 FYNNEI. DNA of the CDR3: TGTGCCAGCAGTACCTACGAGCAGTACTTC. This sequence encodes CASSTYEQYF. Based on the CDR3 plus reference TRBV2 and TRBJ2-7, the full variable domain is EPEVTQTPSHQVTQMGQEVILRCVPISNHLYFYWYRQILGQKVEFLVSFYNNEISEKSEIFDDQFSVERPDGSNFTLKIRSTKLEDSAMYFCASSTYEQYFGPGTRLTVT.

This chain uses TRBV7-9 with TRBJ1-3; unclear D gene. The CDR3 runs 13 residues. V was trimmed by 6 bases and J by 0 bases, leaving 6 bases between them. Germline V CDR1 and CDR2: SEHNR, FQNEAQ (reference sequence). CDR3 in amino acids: CASRTGSGNTIYF. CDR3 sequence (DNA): TGTGCCAGCAGAACGGGCTCTGGAAACACCATATATTTT.

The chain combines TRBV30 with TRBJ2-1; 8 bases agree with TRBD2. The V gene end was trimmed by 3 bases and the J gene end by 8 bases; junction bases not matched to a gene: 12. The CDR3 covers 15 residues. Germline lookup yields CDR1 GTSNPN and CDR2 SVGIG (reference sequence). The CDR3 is CAWSPPGGRGDEQFF. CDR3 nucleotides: TGTGCCTGGAGCCCCCCGGGGGGGCGGGGGGATGAGCAGTTCTTC.

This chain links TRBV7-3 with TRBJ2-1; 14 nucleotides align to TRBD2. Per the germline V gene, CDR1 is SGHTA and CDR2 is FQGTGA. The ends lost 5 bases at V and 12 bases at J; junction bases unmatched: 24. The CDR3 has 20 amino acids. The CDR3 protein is CASSLKPGTSGRGGTDGQFF. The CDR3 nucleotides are TGTGCCAGCAGCCTAAAACCCGGGACTAGCGGGAGAGGAGGTACGGATGGGCAGTTCTTC.

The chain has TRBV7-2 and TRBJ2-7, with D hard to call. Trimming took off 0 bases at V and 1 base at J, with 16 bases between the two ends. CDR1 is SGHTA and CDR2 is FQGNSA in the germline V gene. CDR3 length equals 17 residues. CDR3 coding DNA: TGTGCCAGCAGCTTAGCAGGTACCGGCGGCAGGTCCTACGAGCAGTACTTC. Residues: CASSLAGTGGRSYEQYF.

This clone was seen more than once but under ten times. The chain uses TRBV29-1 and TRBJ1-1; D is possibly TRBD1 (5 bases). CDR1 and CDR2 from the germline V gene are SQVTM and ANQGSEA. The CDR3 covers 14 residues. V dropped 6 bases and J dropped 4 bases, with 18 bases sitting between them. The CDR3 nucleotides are TGCAGCGTGGGGGACCGACCCTTCAGCACTGAAGCTTTCTTT. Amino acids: CSVGDRPFSTEAFF.